The 9 T cell receptor beta chains listed next were all sequenced from one sample in a study of radiation and T cells in renal cell carcinoma. The method was immunoSEQ multiplex PCR; TCRdb's version includes in-frame clones alone and lacks a portion of them. The sample includes 160,000 or so clones, approximately 86% of them seen just once. Time point given: blood 2 weeks post-SBRT. Regarding treatment: 15 Gy SBRT to primary tumor, nephrectomy 4 weeks later. The input for sequencing was blood, taken from a patient whose treatment included radiotherapy and nephrectomy. The receptors originated from a woman in her 50s with renal cell carcinoma.

The rearrangement joins TRBV6-1 to TRBJ1-2; 11 nucleotides align to TRBD1. Germline lookup yields CDR1 MNHNS and CDR2 SASEGT. The V gene end was trimmed by 0 bases and the J gene end by 4 bases; junction bases not matched to a gene: 1. The CDR3 has 15 residues. The CDR3 loop is CASSEAGTGGYGYTF. The CDR3 DNA reads as TGTGCCAGCAGTGAAGCGGGGACAGGGGGCTATGGCTACACCTTC.

This clone was detected a few times. The CDR3 sequence is CASRSEPNTGELFF. CDR3 sequence (DNA): TGTGCCAGCAGGTCCGAACCGAACACCGGGGAGCTGTTTTTT. The chain joins TRBV7-6 to TRBJ2-2; D is ambiguous. Trimming shortened V by 6 bases and J by 0 bases, and 8 bases separated the two germline ends. Germline assignment: CDR1 SGHVS and CDR2 FNYEAQ. There are 14 residues in the CDR3.

This chain connects TRBV7-3 to TRBJ1-1; no clear D gene. The length of the CDR3 is 14 residues. CDR1 and CDR2 (germline): SGHTA, FQGTGA. The ends were cut back, 0 bases at V and 4 bases at J, with 9 bases in the middle. The CDR3 nucleotides read TGTGCCAGCAGCTTAACAGGGCCCGGCACTGAAGCTTTCTTT. Protein: CASSLTGPGTEAFF.

V gene TRBV12-5 combines with J gene TRBJ2-3; 7 bases line up with TRBD1. The CDR3 sequence is 16 residues long. Trimming took 5 bases from V and 7 from J; bases not matched to a gene: 15. The germline V gene has CDR1 LGHNT and CDR2 FRNRAP. The CDR3 DNA follows: TGTGCTAGTGGTCCACACCGGGACAGCGAGCCTTATACGCAGTATTTT. Translation gives CASGPHRDSEPYTQYF. Full variable domain (rest looked up from reference TRBV12-5 and TRBJ2-3): DARVTQTPRHKVTEMGQEVTMRCQPILGHNTVFWYRQTMMQGLELLAYFRNRAPLDDSGMPKDRFSAEMPDATLATLKIQPSEPRDSAVYFCASGPHRDSEPYTQYFGPGTRLTVL.

V is TRBV19 and J is TRBJ2-1, with TRBD2 matching over 9 bases. The germline V gene has CDR1 LNHDA and CDR2 SQIVND (reference sequence). The CDR3 extends over 14 amino acids. The J segment lost 3 bases and the V segment lost 4 bases, leaving 1 base of the junction unmatched. CDR3 nucleotide sequence: TGTGCCAGTAGTAGACTAGCGGACTACAATGAGCAGTTCTTC. Translating gives CASSRLADYNEQFF.

CDR3: CATSRDQLVVNTGELFF. The CDR3 coding sequence is TGTGCCACCAGCAGAGATCAGTTGGTGGTGAACACCGGGGAGCTGTTTTTT. J is TRBJ2-2 and V is TRBV15; D gene unclear. The CDR3 extends over 17 amino acids. V gave up 0 bases and J gave up 1 base, with 12 bases separating them. Germline V gene lookup returns CDR1 LNHNV and CDR2 YYDKDF (reference sequence).

The chain couples TRBV4-3 to TRBJ2-7; TRBD1 matches 8 bases. The CDR3 spans 15 residues. Germline CDR1 LGHNA, CDR2 YSLEER. V lost 0 bases, J lost 3 bases, and 4 bases stayed unmatched. The CDR3 region is CASSQEWTGIYEQYF. In nucleotides, the CDR3 is TGCGCCAGCAGCCAAGAGTGGACAGGGATCTACGAGCAGTACTTC.

The CDR3 DNA follows: TGTGCCAGCAGCAAAGTAACATTCCCCTACGAGCAGTACTTC. The encoded protein is CASSKVTFPYEQYF. The V and J genes are TRBV21-1 and TRBJ2-7; the table's D call, TRBD1, was not checked against the DNA. TRBV21-1 represents a pseudogene. This CDR3 region has 14 residues.

V is TRBV5-1 and J is TRBJ1-1, with TRBD1 matching 7 bases. CDR1 is SGHRS and CDR2 is YFSETQ in the germline V gene. J lost 0 bases, V lost 4 bases, and 3 bases had no gene match. The CDR3 extends over 14 amino acids. The CDR3 coding sequence is TGCGCCAGCAGCCCCGGGACAGTGAACACTGAAGCTTTCTTT. This sequence encodes CASSPGTVNTEAFF.